These 21 T cell receptor beta chains were all obtained from the same sample, sequenced in a study of cytomegalovirus exposure and HLA in healthy donors. It was with 60 Vbeta and 13 Jbeta primers that the PCR ran. Assay: immunoSEQ multiplex PCR; the TCRdb copy retains only in-frame clones and omits some. The sample lists a few hundred thousand clones, about 80% occurring once. Sequences were obtained from PBMCs. The source is a girl between 2 and 10 years old in good health and CMV-seronegative.

The chain employs TRBV28 and TRBJ2-1, with TRBD1 as a possible D gene (5 bases). The ends were cut back, 6 bases at V and 0 bases at J, with 12 bases in the middle. CDR1 and CDR2 (germline): MDHEN, SYDVKM. This CDR3 contains 15 residues. In DNA, the CDR3 is TGTGCCAGCAGCCAGACAGAGCCCTCCTACAATGAGCAGTTCTTC. Translation gives CASSQTEPSYNEQFF.

The rearrangement joins TRBV27 to TRBJ2-7, with D maybe TRBD2 (6 bases). V shed 4 bases and J shed 6 bases, with 16 bases lying between them. This CDR3 comprises 14 residues. In germline, CDR1 is MNHEY, CDR2 SMNVEV (reference sequence). CDR3 DNA: TGTGCCAGCAGTTGGGGGGTTAGCGACTCCGAGCAGTACTTC. It encodes CASSWGVSDSEQYF.

This clone was found a few times. This sample also contains other DNA sequences that code for the same CDR3. V and J are TRBV7-9 and TRBJ1-2, with TRBD1 matching 11 bases. Germline loops: CDR1 SEHNR, CDR2 FQNEAQ (reference sequence). With 5 bases clipped from V and 2 bases from J, the junction kept 4 bases outside the gene matches. This CDR3 region has 15 residues. CDR3 in amino acids: CASSPGTGGNYGYTF. Written as DNA, the CDR3 is TGTGCCAGCAGCCCGGGGACAGGGGGAAACTATGGCTACACCTTC.

The chain has TRBV19 and TRBJ1-1; TRBD1 aligns across 7 bases. Germline CDR1 and CDR2: LNHDA and SQIVND (reference sequence). The CDR3 length is 15 residues. V lost 6 bases to trimming and J lost 0 bases; unmatched junction nucleotides: 7. In DNA form, the CDR3 reads TGTGCCAGTAGGCAGACAGGGCCCATGAACACTGAAGCTTTCTTT. This encodes CASRQTGPMNTEAFF. The full variable domain, completed using reference TRBV19 and TRBJ1-1, is DGGITQSPKYLFRKEGQNVTLSCEQNLNHDAMYWYRQDPGQGLRLIYYSQIVNDFQKGDIAEGYSVSREKKESFPLTVTSAQKNPTAFYLCASRQTGPMNTEAFFGQGTRLTVV.

The chain has TRBV5-1 and TRBJ2-3, with a possible D match to TRBD2 (6 bases). V lost 4 bases, J lost 1 base, and 13 bases lay in between. CDR3 length: 15 residues. CDR1 is SGHRS and CDR2 is YFSETQ in the germline V gene. The CDR3 DNA sequence: TGCGCCAGCAGCGGCGGGGAAATAGGCACAGATACGCAGTATTTT. Amino acid sequence: CASSGGEIGTDTQYF. Full variable domain (outside the CDR3, taken from reference TRBV5-1 and TRBJ2-3): KAGVTQTPRYLIKTRGQQVTLSCSPISGHRSVSWYQQTPGQGLQFLFEYFSETQRNKGNFPGRFSGRQFSNSRSEMNVSTLELGDSALYLCASSGGEIGTDTQYFGPGTRLTVL.

This chain connects TRBV16 to TRBJ1-2, with D possibly matching TRBD1 (6 bases). The CDR3 is 15 residues long. Looked up from germline, CDR1 is KGHSY and CDR2 is FQNENV. V lost 2 bases to trimming and J lost 7 bases, with 17 bases between them. This chain's CDR3 is CASSQRYDRPRGYTF. DNA of the CDR3: TGTGCCAGCAGCCAACGATATGACAGGCCCCGTGGCTACACCTTC.

V gene TRBV13 combines with J gene TRBJ2-3, with a possible D match to TRBD2 (6 bases). The ends were cut back, 0 bases at V and 4 bases at J, with 14 bases in the middle. This CDR3 has 16 residues. Germline lookup yields CDR1 PRHDT and CDR2 FYEKMQ (reference sequence). The CDR3 region has the DNA TGTGCCAGCAGCTTAGGGTGGGGACTCTTATCAGATACGCAGTATTTT. Translated: CASSLGWGLLSDTQYF.

This clone has only one observation. The chain joins TRBV6-5 to TRBJ1-4; 7 bases map to TRBD1. This CDR3 is 16 amino acids long. Germline CDR1 MNHEY, CDR2 SVGAGI. J lost 5 bases, V lost 2 bases, and 8 bases had no gene match. In nucleotides, the CDR3 is TGTGCCAGCAGTTACAGGGGGGACAGCTACAATGAAAAACTGTTTTTT. Translating it yields CASSYRGDSYNEKLFF.

The rearrangement joins TRBV7-9 to TRBJ2-4; 8 bases match TRBD1. In germline, CDR1 is SEHNR, CDR2 FQNEAQ (reference sequence). The V segment lost 5 bases and the J segment 11 bases; nucleotides outside the gene matches: 8. The CDR3 consists of 13 residues. The CDR3 loop reads CASSPQDRAVQYF. The DNA of the CDR3 is TGTGCCAGCAGCCCTCAGGACAGGGCCGTTCAGTACTTC.

This clone came up a few times. The V gene is TRBV7-2, the J gene TRBJ1-2, with 8 positions matching TRBD1. Germline trimming cut 3 bases from V and 4 bases from J; bases unmatched to any gene: 4. Germline V CDR1 and CDR2: SGHTA, FQGNSA. The CDR3 runs 14 residues. CDR3 loop: CASSFGQGGYGYTF. DNA of the CDR3: TGTGCCAGCAGCTTCGGACAGGGAGGCTATGGCTACACCTTC.

This clone was detected a few times. The chain uses TRBV19 and TRBJ2-3, with TRBD2 as a possible D gene (5 bases). Germline loops: CDR1 LNHDA, CDR2 SQIVND (reference sequence). V was trimmed by 3 bases and J by 3 bases, leaving 16 bases between them. This CDR3 comprises 16 residues. The CDR3 loop reads CASSIRGGLGTDTQYF. As DNA, the CDR3 is TGTGCCAGTAGTATTCGTGGCGGACTGGGTACAGATACGCAGTATTTT.

The CDR3: CASSAGLEGGSSYNEQFF. In nucleotides, the CDR3 is TGTGCCAGCAGCGCGGGACTAGAGGGGGGTAGCTCCTACAATGAGCAGTTCTTC. The rearrangement uses TRBV7-8 and TRBJ2-1, with 8 nucleotides matching TRBD2. The ends lost 5 bases at V and 0 bases at J; junction bases unmatched: 12. The CDR3 is 18 residues long. Germline CDR1 and CDR2: SGHVS and FQNEAQ.

This clone occurred a few times. J is TRBJ1-1 and V is TRBV6-1; TRBD1 might be the D (5 bases). Deletions cut 8 bases from V and 4 bases from J, with 8 bases between. CDR1 MNHNS and CDR2 SASEGT come from the germline V gene. The CDR3 spans 11 residues. CDR3 nucleotides: TGTGCCAGCCGACAGATCACTGAAGCTTTCTTT. Translating it yields CASRQITEAFF.

V gene TRBV28 combines with J gene TRBJ1-1; D gene ambiguous. Germline V lookup: CDR1 MDHEN, CDR2 SYDVKM. The CDR3 runs to 12 residues. Trimming pared 6 bases from V and 0 bases from J, leaving 5 bases between. The CDR3: CASSVVNTEAFF. CDR3 nucleotides: TGTGCCAGCAGCGTTGTGAACACTGAAGCTTTCTTT. Drawing the rest from reference TRBV28 and TRBJ1-1, the complete variable domain is DVKVTQSSRYLVKRTGEKVFLECVQDMDHENMFWYRQDPGLGLRLIYFSYDVKMKEKGDIPEGYSVSREKKERFSLILESASTNQTSMYLCASSVVNTEAFFGQGTRLTVV.

This rearrangement joins TRBV29-1 to TRBJ2-7; 7 positions match TRBD1. Germline CDR1 and CDR2: SQVTM and ANQGSEA. J gave up 4 bases and V 1 base, and 4 bases lay outside the gene matches. The CDR3 runs to 13 residues. CDR3 in amino acids: CSVEGDREYEQYF. The CDR3 DNA is TGCAGCGTTGAAGGGGACAGAGAGTACGAGCAGTACTTC.

The rearrangement links TRBV19 to TRBJ1-1; D is possibly TRBD1 (6 bases). Germline V lookup: CDR1 LNHDA, CDR2 SQIVND (reference sequence). This CDR3 contains 14 residues. Trimming pared 5 bases from V and 3 bases from J, leaving 13 bases between. Here the CDR3 reads CASSERGGDTEAFF. The DNA for the CDR3 is TGTGCCAGTAGTGAAAGGGGGGGGGACACTGAAGCTTTCTTT.

The CDR3, as DNA: TGTGCCAGCAGTCACAGGGGGGGCGACACTGAAGCTTTCTTT. Its translation is CASSHRGGDTEAFF. This chain joins TRBV6-5 and TRBJ1-1, with 8 bases fitting TRBD1. Trimming cost V 5 bases and J 3 bases; bases outside gene matches: 5. CDR3 length: 14 amino acids. Germline-derived CDR1 and CDR2 are MNHEY and SVGAGI.

The V and J genes are TRBV5-6 and TRBJ1-1; D is possibly TRBD1 (6 bases). Trimming took 3 bases from V and 10 from J, leaving 19 bases between them. The CDR3 is 14 amino acids. Per germline, CDR1 SGHDT and CDR2 YYEEEE. CDR3 amino acids: CASSSIQQGLGAFF. The CDR3 bases are TGTGCCAGCAGCTCTATCCAACAGGGTTTGGGAGCTTTCTTT.

The rearrangement uses TRBV7-9 and TRBJ2-7; the match to TRBD1 covers 7 bases. The CDR3 contains 14 residues. With V trimmed by 5 bases and J by 3 bases, 7 bases remained unmatched. Germline V lookup: CDR1 SEHNR, CDR2 FQNEAQ (reference sequence). The CDR3 loop is CASSRTGTYYEQYF. The CDR3 coding sequence is TGTGCCAGCAGCCGGACAGGAACCTACTACGAGCAGTACTTC.

The CDR3 nucleotides are TGTGCCAGTAGTCGACAGGGGTCGGGTGGCTACACCTTC. Translation: CASSRQGSGGYTF. This chain links TRBV19 with TRBJ1-2, with TRBD1 matching 8 bases. With 5 bases clipped from V and 7 bases from J, the junction kept 6 bases outside the gene matches. The CDR3 totals 13 residues. CDR1 LNHDA and CDR2 SQIVND come from the germline V gene (reference sequence).

The V gene is TRBV7-2, the J gene TRBJ2-5; a possible D gene is TRBD2 (6 bases). Germline loops: CDR1 SGHTA, CDR2 FQGNSA. The V and J ends lost 2 bases and 1 base respectively, with 11 bases between them. The CDR3 runs to 15 residues. CDR3 bases: TGTGCCAGCAGCTTATATACACTAGCCCAAGAGACCCAGTACTTC. It is translated as CASSLYTLAQETQYF.